What follows are 23 T cell receptor beta chains derived from one specimen sequenced in a study of Tregs in tolerant kidney transplant recipients. Generated by immunoSEQ multiplex PCR, the TCRdb table keeps only in-frame clones and is missing some. Of 65,000 or so clones in the sample, approximately 89% are singletons; the top ten hold 3.8%. Recipients received nonmyeloablative bone marrow transplants from related graft donors, with transient mixed chimerism. The input for sequencing was CD4+ T cells from blood (PBMCs), taken 6 months after the transplant. These receptors were obtained from a human patient who received a combined kidney and bone marrow transplant. Some of these T cells may belong to the graft donor.

The genes are TRBV5-5 and TRBJ2-7, with 10 bases aligning to TRBD2. V shed 4 bases, J shed 7 bases, and the junction held 8 bases outside the gene matches. The germline V gene encodes CDR1 SGHKS and CDR2 YYEKEE (reference sequence). The CDR3 spans 14 residues. The CDR3 here is CASSETSGRGEQYF. DNA for the CDR3: TGTGCCAGCAGCGAGACAAGCGGGAGGGGAGAGCAGTACTTC.

The chain carries TRBV7-3 and TRBJ2-1; 13 bases are a match to TRBD2. J gave up 7 bases and V 5 bases, and 5 bases lay outside the gene matches. Germline CDR1 is SGHTA and CDR2 is FQGTGA. There are 15 residues in the CDR3. CDR3 sequence: CASSVTSGRRNEQFF. CDR3 DNA: TGTGCCAGCAGCGTGACTAGCGGGAGGAGGAATGAGCAGTTCTTC.

This clone was detected once. The chain uses TRBV19 and TRBJ2-1, with D perhaps TRBD2 (6 bases). With 4 bases removed from V and 5 bases from J, the gap between germline ends came to 12 bases. The CDR3 has 14 amino acids. The germline V gene encodes CDR1 LNHDA and CDR2 SQIVND (reference sequence). The CDR3 DNA reads TGTGCCAGTAGTAGTTGGGGACTTCACAATGAGCAGTTCTTC. Encoded protein: CASSSWGLHNEQFF.

This clone showed up just once. The chain joins TRBV11-1 to TRBJ2-6; TRBD2 agrees at 9 bases. The CDR3 extends over 18 amino acids. Germline CDR1 reads SGHAT; CDR2 reads FQDESV (reference sequence). V lost 1 base, J lost 4 bases, and 8 bases stayed unmatched. DNA of the CDR3: TGTGCCAGCAGCTTAGGGACTAGCGAGACCTCCGGGGCCAACGTCCTGACTTTC. Its protein is CASSLGTSETSGANVLTF. Full variable domain (outside the CDR3, taken from reference TRBV11-1 and TRBJ2-6): EAEVAQSPRYKITEKSQAVAFWCDPISGHATLYWYRQILGQGPELLVQFQDESVVDDSQLPKDRFSAERLKGVDSTLKIQPAELGDSAMYLCASSLGTSETSGANVLTFGAGSRLTVL.

The rearrangement links TRBV4-3 to TRBJ2-1; 8 bases match TRBD2. This CDR3 region has 13 residues. The trim removed 4 bases at V and 9 bases at J, leaving 5 bases unmatched. Germline CDR1 LGHNA, CDR2 YSLEER. CDR3 nucleotides: TGCGCCAGCAGCCTGGGACTAGATCGTGAGCAGTTCTTC. Residues: CASSLGLDREQFF.

The chain uses TRBV11-3 and TRBJ2-5; possibly TRBD1 for D (5 bases). Germline CDR1 reads SGHNT; CDR2 reads YENEEA. This CDR3 has 15 amino acids. V dropped 3 bases and J dropped 2 bases, with 13 bases sitting between them. CDR3 region: CASSFGRVAQETQYF. Here the CDR3 DNA reads TGTGCCAGCAGCTTTGGCAGGGTTGCACAAGAGACCCAGTACTTC.

The rearrangement uses TRBV7-3 and TRBJ2-1; TRBD2 is a possible D gene (6 bases). The CDR3 consists of 17 residues. The V end lost 2 bases, the J end lost 7 bases, and 21 bases lay between the germline ends. Germline V gene lookup returns CDR1 SGHTA and CDR2 FQGTGA. The CDR3 sequence is CASSLRPMAARENEQFF. CDR3 nucleotide sequence: TGTGCCAGCAGCTTACGTCCGATGGCGGCGCGGGAAAATGAGCAGTTCTTC.

This chain uses TRBV4-3 with TRBJ1-3, with 9 bases aligning to TRBD1. The germline gives CDR1 LGHNA, CDR2 YSLEER. The CDR3 runs 18 residues. The V segment lost 1 base and the J segment 2 bases; nucleotides outside the gene matches: 9. The CDR3 loop reads CASSQALGQGLPGNTIYF. CDR3 sequence (DNA): TGCGCCAGCAGCCAAGCGCTCGGACAGGGGCTACCTGGAAACACCATATATTTT.

This chain joins TRBV5-4 and TRBJ2-3; TRBD2 matches 9 bases. The ends lost 4 bases at V and 1 base at J; junction bases unmatched: 7. The CDR3 spans 16 residues. Germline values: CDR1 SGHNT, CDR2 YYREEE (reference sequence). This CDR3 is CASSRPGLAGTDTQYF. The CDR3 DNA sequence: TGTGCCAGCAGCAGGCCGGGACTAGCAGGCACAGATACGCAGTATTTT.

The chain uses TRBV5-1 and TRBJ1-2; possible D gene TRBD1, 5 bases. The germline gives CDR1 SGHRS, CDR2 YFSETQ. CDR3 length: 14 residues. Trimming cost V 3 bases and J 2 bases, with 11 bases left between them. The CDR3 reads CASSWAPGNYGYTF. The CDR3 nucleotides read TGCGCCAGCAGCTGGGCCCCAGGGAACTATGGCTACACCTTC.

V is TRBV5-5 and J is TRBJ1-5; 10 nucleotides match TRBD1. Germline V gene lookup returns CDR1 SGHKS and CDR2 YYEKEE (reference sequence). CDR3 length: 13 residues. V gave up 3 bases and J gave up 7 bases; unmatched junction bases: 1. CDR3 in amino acids: CASSWDRGQPQHF. Written as DNA, the CDR3 is TGTGCCAGCAGCTGGGACAGGGGACAGCCCCAGCATTTT.

J is TRBJ2-5 and V is TRBV7-9; 7 nucleotides line up with TRBD2. From germline, CDR1 is SEHNR and CDR2 FQNEAQ (reference sequence). The CDR3 is made up of 14 amino acids. With V trimmed by 4 bases and J by 4 bases, 6 bases remained unmatched. The CDR3 bases are TGTGCCAGCAGCTGGCTGGGGAGGGGAGAGACCCAGTACTTC. Translated: CASSWLGRGETQYF.

The sample holds one count of this clone. This chain uses TRBV18 with TRBJ2-5; maybe TRBD1 (6 bases). There are 14 residues in the CDR3. Per germline, CDR1 KGHSH and CDR2 LQKENI. V lost 4 bases and J 6 bases, leaving 15 bases between the germline ends. The CDR3 region is CASSLRTETKTQYF. The CDR3 DNA is TGTGCCAGCTCACTTAGGACAGAAACGAAGACCCAGTACTTC.

The chain has TRBV10-3 and TRBJ2-1, with D possibly matching TRBD1 (6 bases). V was trimmed by 11 bases and J by 6 bases, leaving 26 bases between them. The germline CDR1 and CDR2 sequences are ENHRY and SYGVKD. The CDR3 has 16 residues. CDR3 nucleotide sequence: TGTGCCGCGCAAGCCCTCTCCGGGACATTAATCAATGAGCAGTTCTTC. Translation: CAAQALSGTLINEQFF.

The J gene is TRBJ1-4, the V gene TRBV4-3; the match to TRBD1 covers 9 bases. The CDR3 extends over 16 amino acids. Germline V gene sequence: CDR1 LGHNA, CDR2 YSLEER. V was clipped by 1 base and J by 7 bases; unmatched bases: 7. Here the CDR3 DNA reads TGCGCCAGCAGCCAAGGACAGGGGGACATAGGTGAAAAACTGTTTTTT. This gives the protein CASSQGQGDIGEKLFF.

Only a few counts were recorded for this clone. This rearrangement joins TRBV9 to TRBJ2-1; D possibly corresponds to TRBD2 (5 bases). Germline V gene sequence: CDR1 SGDLS, CDR2 YYNGEE. Between the trimmed V and J ends, which lost 3 bases and 4 bases, there was a span of 14 bases. The CDR3 sequence is 15 residues long. The CDR3 DNA reads TGTGCCAGCAGCGCCTTGGACTCACATTACAATGAGCAGTTCTTC. Amino acid sequence: CASSALDSHYNEQFF.

The gene calls are TRBV30 and TRBJ1-6; maybe TRBD1 (6 bases). Germline lookup yields CDR1 GTSNPN and CDR2 SVGIG (reference sequence). The V end lost 0 bases, the J end lost 9 bases, and 15 bases lay between the germline ends. The CDR3 runs to 15 residues. For the CDR3, the DNA is TGTGCCTGGAGTGTGGGTCAGGGGTGGGGTTCACCCCTCCACTTT. Its protein product is CAWSVGQGWGSPLHF.

The chain couples TRBV11-3 to TRBJ2-1, with no clear D. The CDR3 is 13 amino acids. The V gene's germline CDR1 is SGHNT and CDR2 YENEEA. V was shortened by 0 bases and J by 7 bases, with 7 bases between the two germline ends. The CDR3 bases are TGTGCCAGCAGCTTAGAATCGGTTAATGAGCAGTTCTTC. It yields the protein CASSLESVNEQFF.

This clone was recorded a few times. The gene calls are TRBV2 and TRBJ1-2; D not resolved. V shed 3 bases and J shed 2 bases, with 10 bases lying between them. CDR1 SNHLY and CDR2 FYNNEI come from the germline V gene. The CDR3 extends over 14 amino acids. CDR3 nucleotides: TGTGCCAGCAGTGATTTGCGTTCGAACTATGGCTACACCTTC. Translated: CASSDLRSNYGYTF.

The V and J genes are TRBV28 and TRBJ1-2; 7 nucleotides line up with TRBD1. The CDR3 extends over 14 amino acids. Germline CDR1 and CDR2: MDHEN and SYDVKM. Trimming removed 2 bases from V and 7 bases from J; junction bases left unmatched: 7. The CDR3 here is CASSLPDRRSGYTF. CDR3 bases: TGTGCCAGCAGTTTACCGGACAGGCGGAGTGGCTACACCTTC.

The chain is built from TRBV5-4 and TRBJ2-7, with D possibly TRBD1 on 6 matching bases. The ends were cut back, 0 bases at V and 4 bases at J, with 8 bases in the middle. CDR1 SGHNT and CDR2 YYREEE come from the germline V gene (reference sequence). The CDR3 length is 13 residues. This CDR3 reads CASSLGTGYEQYF. CDR3 bases: TGTGCCAGCAGCTTGGGAACAGGGTACGAGCAGTACTTC.

The V gene is TRBV5-3, the J gene TRBJ2-2; D is possibly TRBD1 (7 bases). TRBV5-3 is noted as an ORF with a role that remains uncertain. The CDR3 has 17 residues. V lost 2 bases and J lost 6, with 20 bases in between. For the CDR3, the DNA is TGTGCCAGAAGCTTTGAGTGCGGGGACAGCGCCTCCGGGGAGCTGTTTTTT. Translated: CARSFECGDSASGELFF.

J is TRBJ1-4 and V is TRBV5-8; a possible D gene is TRBD1 (5 bases). CDR3 length: 14 amino acids. Germline CDR1 is SGHTS and CDR2 is YDEGEE. V lost 5 bases to trimming and J lost 7 bases, with 15 bases between them. CDR3 bases: TGTGCCAGCAGTGAGGGACTTCTCGGTGAAAAACTGTTTTTT. It encodes CASSEGLLGEKLFF.